The 17 T cell receptor beta chains listed next were all sequenced from one sample in a study of regulatory T cells in long-lasting Graves disease. Both iRepertoire HTBI primers and Arm-PCR of CDR3 regions were used to build the TCR beta libraries. TCRdb re-called the multiplex PCR reads with MiXCR, one entry per CDR3 protein. The table has about 470,000 distinct CDR3 sequences, 20% to 25% seen once; the top ten hold over 6%. The time point was: persistent/refractory GD, antithyroid drugs over 5 years with positive TRAb. Isolated PBMC RNA provided the starting material for the TCR library. The specimen comprised peripheral blood mononuclear cells (PBMCs), sampled when the disease was refractory, from a patient treated with antithyroid drugs. The origin of the receptors is a female donor with Graves disease.

This clonotype was detected ten times or more. The CDR3 DNA sequence: TGTGCCAGCAGCCCTCCGGTGGATTCCTACGAGCAGTACTTC. It encodes CASSPPVDSYEQYF. The chain links TRBV7-2 to TRBJ2-7; D is unclear. The CDR3 extends over 14 amino acids. Per germline, CDR1 SGHTA and CDR2 FQGNSA. Trimming took off 5 bases at V and 1 base at J, with 12 bases between the two ends.

This chain joins TRBV24-1 and TRBJ1-2; D remains unclear. The germline V gene encodes CDR1 KGHDR and CDR2 SFDVKD. Trimming stripped 5 bases from V and 6 bases from J, with 6 bases between. The CDR3 has 11 amino acids. DNA of the CDR3: TGTGCCACCAGTGCCGGGCATGGCTACACCTTC. The encoded protein is CATSAGHGYTF.

The chain combines TRBV28 with TRBJ1-5; TRBD1 aligns across 7 bases. CDR1 MDHEN and CDR2 SYDVKM come from the germline V gene. The J segment lost 6 bases and the V segment lost 6 bases, leaving 20 bases of the junction unmatched. This CDR3 region has 18 residues. CDR3 in DNA: TGTGCCAGCAGCCTAACACTCAGGGGGGGCGGTCCACGTCAGCCCCAGCATTTT. Its translation: CASSLTLRGGGPRQPQHF.

In the case of this clonotype: Just one base apart from a much larger clone, this may be a read error. This chain links TRBV12-3 or TRBV12-4 with TRBJ2-1; D is uncertain. The CDR3 contains 12 residues. Trimming stripped 5 bases from V and 4 bases from J, with 6 bases between. CDR3 residues: CASSVTYNEQFF. As DNA, the CDR3 is TGTGCCAGCAGTGTAACGTACAATGAGCAGTTCTTC.

This chain uses TRBV5-6 with TRBJ1-1; 7 nucleotides line up with TRBD1. The germline V gene encodes CDR1 SGHDT and CDR2 YYEEEE. The CDR3 extends over 13 amino acids. V lost 7 bases to trimming and J lost 5 bases; unmatched junction nucleotides: 8. Here the CDR3 DNA reads TGTGCCAGCCTAGAGGGGGCGCGGACTGAAGCTTTCTTT. Protein sequence: CASLEGARTEAFF.

In its sample, this clonotype was seen many times. The chain recombines TRBV27 with TRBJ1-6, with D hard to call. The germline V and J ends were trimmed by 5 bases and 8 bases, with 10 bases remaining between them. Germline V gives CDR1 MNHEY, CDR2 SMNVEV (reference sequence). This CDR3 is 13 amino acids long. Written as DNA, the CDR3 is TGTGCCAGCAGTCGAGAGGGATATTCACCCCTCCACTTT. Its protein product is CASSREGYSPLHF.

This clonotype has just a few counts. The chain uses TRBV30 and TRBJ1-1; D is possibly TRBD1 (5 bases). This CDR3 is built from 13 residues. CDR1 and CDR2 from the germline V gene are GTSNPN and SVGIG (reference sequence). Between the trimmed V and J ends, which lost 5 bases and 7 bases, there was a span of 17 bases. This chain's CDR3 is CAWLGVPAFEAFF. CDR3 sequence (DNA): TGTGCCTGGTTAGGGGTGCCGGCCTTTGAAGCTTTCTTT.

This clonotype has a handful of counts. The chain combines TRBV11-3 with TRBJ2-1; no reliable D call. Germline V gene lookup returns CDR1 SGHNT and CDR2 YENEEA. The CDR3 runs 14 residues. V was pared by 1 base and J by 5 bases, with 9 bases between. Here the CDR3 reads CASSLGASNNEQFF. For the CDR3, the DNA is TGTGCCAGCAGCTTAGGGGCTTCGAACAATGAGCAGTTCTTC.

This clonotype appeared many times. The J gene is TRBJ2-7, the V gene TRBV6-1; maybe TRBD2 (5 bases). The CDR3 covers 15 residues. V gave up 3 bases and J gave up 2 bases, with 14 bases separating them. Germline V gives CDR1 MNHNS, CDR2 SASEGT. CDR3 sequence (DNA): TGTGCCAGCAGTGACCAGAGGGAGAGACCCTACGAGCAGTACTTC. Amino acids: CASSDQRERPYEQYF.

V gene TRBV19 combines with J gene TRBJ1-6; D not certain. The ends were cut back, 3 bases at V and 7 bases at J, with 4 bases in the middle. This CDR3 contains 12 residues. The germline gives CDR1 LNHDA, CDR2 SQIVND (reference sequence). For the CDR3, the DNA is TGTGCCAGTAGTATCGGAAATTCACCCCTCCACTTT. It translates to CASSIGNSPLHF.

In DNA form, the CDR3 reads TGTGCCAGCACCCTCCGGGGACTTTACCCAGAGACCCAGTACTTC. This sequence encodes CASTLRGLYPETQYF. This chain joins TRBV6-1 and TRBJ2-5; tentatively, D is TRBD2 (6 bases). The germline V gene encodes CDR1 MNHNS and CDR2 SASEGT. Deletions cut 7 bases from V and 4 bases from J, with 19 bases between. The CDR3 is 15 amino acids.

The sample holds many counts of this clonotype. The genes are TRBV28 and TRBJ2-7; D unresolved. The CDR3 consists of 13 residues. The V end lost 3 bases, the J end lost 2 bases, and 8 bases lay between the germline ends. CDR1 and CDR2 (germline): MDHEN, SYDVKM. The CDR3: CASSFPNTYEQYF. As DNA, the CDR3 is TGTGCCAGCAGTTTTCCCAATACCTACGAGCAGTACTTC.

This clonotype was picked up many times. The rearrangement uses TRBV6-1 and TRBJ2-7; 7 bases are a match to TRBD1. This CDR3 has 13 amino acids. The germline CDR1 and CDR2 sequences are MNHNS and SASEGT. Trimming took 6 bases from V and 0 from J; bases not matched to a gene: 2. The CDR3: CASRQGSSYEQYF. CDR3 in DNA: TGTGCCAGCAGACAGGGGTCCTCCTACGAGCAGTACTTC.

This chain links TRBV11-2 with TRBJ2-2; 10 nucleotides align to TRBD2. Per the germline V gene, CDR1 is SGHAT and CDR2 is FQNNGV. V lost 2 bases to trimming and J lost 3 bases; unmatched junction nucleotides: 12. The CDR3 totals 19 residues. The CDR3 region has the DNA TGTGCCAGCAGCTTATTTCGGGTTTTAGCGGGGGGATACACCGGGGAGCTGTTTTTT. Translating it yields CASSLFRVLAGGYTGELFF.

This clonotype has at least ten counts. Written as DNA, the CDR3 is TGTGCCAGCAGTGAAGTAGCGGCAGGGGCAACCTACGAGCAGTACTTC. This sequence encodes CASSEVAAGATYEQYF. J is TRBJ2-7 and V is TRBV6-2 or TRBV6-3; possibly TRBD1 or TRBD2 for D (6 bases each). The ends were cut back, 5 bases at V and 2 bases at J, with 19 bases in the middle. The CDR3 covers 16 residues. The germline V gene encodes CDR1 MNHEY and CDR2 SVGEGT.

This clonotype was detected once. CDR3 sequence (DNA): TGTGCCAGCAGCCGACTTTTTTTGACAGGGTCGAACACTGAAGCTTTCTTT. Translated: CASSRLFLTGSNTEAFF. This chain connects TRBV3-1 to TRBJ1-1; TRBD1 matches 7 bases. The length of the CDR3 is 17 residues. Germline-derived CDR1 and CDR2 are LGHDT and YNNKEL (reference sequence). V was clipped by 4 bases and J by 1 base; unmatched bases: 12.

This clonotype has only a few counts. J is TRBJ2-7 and V is TRBV7-9; 8 positions agree with TRBD2. Germline CDR1 is SEHNR and CDR2 is FQNEAQ (reference sequence). CDR3 length equals 14 residues. The J segment lost 6 bases and the V segment lost 1 base, leaving 5 bases of the junction unmatched. The CDR3, as DNA: TGTGCCAGCAGCTTAGGAGCGGGAGATAGCGAGCAGTACTTC. Translated, it gives CASSLGAGDSEQYF.